This T cell receptor (beta chain) is from a study of blood T cell repertoires in COVID-19. On the study more broadly: Acute and convalescent COVID-19 specimens originated in the United States, Italy and Spain. PBMCs, B-cell-depleted T cells, or T cells were the source of the cDNA or gDNA that made up the material.

Clones were read by immunoSEQ multiplex PCR, and TCRdb kept only the in-frame ones, dropping some. This sample has approximately 230,000 clones, with 87% found just once. The CDR3 length is 14 residues. The ends lost 1 base at V and 3 bases at J; junction bases unmatched: 2. Germline values: CDR1 LGHNT, CDR2 FRNRAP. This receptor was identified in a young man with active or convalescent COVID-19. Sequenced: peripheral blood. The chain has TRBV12-5 and TRBJ2-7, with 8 bases aligning to TRBD1. In nucleotides, the CDR3 is TGTGCTAGTGGTTTGGGGACAGGGAACTACGAGCAGTACTTC. Protein sequence: CASGLGTGNYEQYF.